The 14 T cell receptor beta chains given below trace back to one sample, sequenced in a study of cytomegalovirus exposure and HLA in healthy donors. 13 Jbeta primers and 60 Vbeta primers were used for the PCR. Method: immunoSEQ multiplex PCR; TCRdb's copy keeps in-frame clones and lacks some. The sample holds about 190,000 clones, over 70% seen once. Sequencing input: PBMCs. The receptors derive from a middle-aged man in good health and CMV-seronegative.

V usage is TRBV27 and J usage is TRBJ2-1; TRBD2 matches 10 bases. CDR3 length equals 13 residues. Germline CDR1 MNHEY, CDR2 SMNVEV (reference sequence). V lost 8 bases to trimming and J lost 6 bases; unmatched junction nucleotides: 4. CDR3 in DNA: TGTGCCAGCCTTAGCGGGGGGATCAATGAGCAGTTCTTC. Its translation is CASLSGGINEQFF.

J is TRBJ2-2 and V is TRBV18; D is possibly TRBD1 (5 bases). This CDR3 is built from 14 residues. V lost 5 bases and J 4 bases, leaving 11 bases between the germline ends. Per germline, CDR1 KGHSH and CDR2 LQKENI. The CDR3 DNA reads TGTGCCAGCTCATTCCAGGGTGGCACCGGGGAGCTGTTTTTT. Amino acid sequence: CASSFQGGTGELFF.

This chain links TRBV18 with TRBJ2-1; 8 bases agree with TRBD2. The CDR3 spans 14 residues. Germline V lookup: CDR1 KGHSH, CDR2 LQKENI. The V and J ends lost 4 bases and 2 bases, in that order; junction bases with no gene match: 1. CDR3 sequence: CASSQGLAYNEQFF. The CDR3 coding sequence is TGTGCCAGCTCACAGGGACTAGCCTACAATGAGCAGTTCTTC.

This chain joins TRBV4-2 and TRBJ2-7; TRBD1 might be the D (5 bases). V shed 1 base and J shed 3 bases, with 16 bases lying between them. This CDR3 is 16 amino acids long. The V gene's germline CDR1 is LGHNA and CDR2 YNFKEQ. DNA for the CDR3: TGTGCCAGCAGCCAAGCCGCCAGGGTCCATGGCTACGAGCAGTACTTC. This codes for CASSQAARVHGYEQYF.

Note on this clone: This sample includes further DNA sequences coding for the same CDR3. CDR3 bases: TGTGCCAGCAGTTTGACCCAGGGGGTAAACACTGAAGCTTTCTTT. Translating it yields CASSLTQGVNTEAFF. J is TRBJ1-1 and V is TRBV6-5, with TRBD1 matching 7 bases. CDR3 length equals 15 residues. V lost 4 bases to trimming and J lost 2 bases; unmatched junction nucleotides: 7. Germline lookup yields CDR1 MNHEY and CDR2 SVGAGI.

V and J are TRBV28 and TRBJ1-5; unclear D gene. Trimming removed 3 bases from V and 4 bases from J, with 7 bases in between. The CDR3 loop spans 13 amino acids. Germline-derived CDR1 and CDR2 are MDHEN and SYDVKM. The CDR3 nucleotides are TGTGCCAGCAGTTTGGGGAGGAATCAGCCCCAGCATTTT. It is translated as CASSLGRNQPQHF.

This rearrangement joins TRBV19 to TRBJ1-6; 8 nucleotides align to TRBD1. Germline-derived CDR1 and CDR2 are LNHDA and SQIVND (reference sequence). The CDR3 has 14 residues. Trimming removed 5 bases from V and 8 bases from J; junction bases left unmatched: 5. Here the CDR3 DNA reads TGTGCCAGTAGTGTGACAGGGGACTATTCACCCCTCCACTTT. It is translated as CASSVTGDYSPLHF.

The CDR3 is CASSPDSKSYGYTF. The DNA for the CDR3 is TGTGCCAGCAGCCCGGACAGCAAGAGCTATGGCTACACCTTC. The chain employs TRBV7-2 and TRBJ1-2; D possibly corresponds to TRBD1 (6 bases). CDR1 and CDR2 (germline): SGHTA, FQGNSA. The V end lost 5 bases, the J end lost 4 bases, and 14 bases lay between the germline ends. This CDR3 region has 14 residues.

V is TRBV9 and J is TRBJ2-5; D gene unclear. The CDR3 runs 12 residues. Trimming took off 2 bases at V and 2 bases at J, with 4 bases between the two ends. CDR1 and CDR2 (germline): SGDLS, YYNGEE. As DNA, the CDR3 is TGTGCCAGCAGCGTCGGTCAAGAGACCCAGTACTTC. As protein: CASSVGQETQYF.

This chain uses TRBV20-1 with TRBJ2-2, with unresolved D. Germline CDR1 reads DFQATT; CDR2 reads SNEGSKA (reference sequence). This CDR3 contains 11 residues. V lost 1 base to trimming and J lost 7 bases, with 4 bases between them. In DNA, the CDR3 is TGCAGTGCTAGAGTAAACGGGGAGCTGTTTTTT. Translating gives CSARVNGELFF.

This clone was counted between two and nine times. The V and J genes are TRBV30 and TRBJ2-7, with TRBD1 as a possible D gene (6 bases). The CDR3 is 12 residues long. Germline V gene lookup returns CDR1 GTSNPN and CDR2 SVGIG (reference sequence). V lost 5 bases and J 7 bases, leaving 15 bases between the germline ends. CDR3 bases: TGTGCCTGGGGACAGTCCCAGGGTGAGCAGTACTTC. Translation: CAWGQSQGEQYF.

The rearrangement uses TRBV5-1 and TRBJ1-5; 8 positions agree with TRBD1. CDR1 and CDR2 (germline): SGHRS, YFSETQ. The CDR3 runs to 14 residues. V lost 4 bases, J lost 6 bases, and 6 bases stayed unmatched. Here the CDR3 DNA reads TGCGCCAGCAGCCCCGGACAGGGCGGTCAGCCCCAGCATTTT. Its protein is CASSPGQGGQPQHF.

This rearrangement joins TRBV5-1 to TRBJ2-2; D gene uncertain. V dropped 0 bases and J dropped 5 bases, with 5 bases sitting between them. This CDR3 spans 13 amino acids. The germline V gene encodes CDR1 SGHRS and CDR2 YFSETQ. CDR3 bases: TGCGCCAGCAGCTTGGGGAGTACCGGGGAGCTGTTTTTT. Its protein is CASSLGSTGELFF.

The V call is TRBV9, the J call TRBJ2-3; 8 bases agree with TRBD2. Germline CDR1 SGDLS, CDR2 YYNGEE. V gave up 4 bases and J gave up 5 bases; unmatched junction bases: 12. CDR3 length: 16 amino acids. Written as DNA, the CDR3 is TGTGCCAGCAGCCCCTGGAGCGGGGGAGATGGAGATACGCAGTATTTT. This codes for CASSPWSGGDGDTQYF.